Below, one T cell receptor (beta chain) is given with its context. Its antigen is unknown. The data were taken from a study of shared clonotypes between healthy human individuals. Study overall: Those who served as donors were a couple of women and a few men between the ages of 18 and 49. Study results and limitations: Across a handful of donors, naive CD4 shared around 5.3%, naive CD8 more than 3%, memory CD4 roughly 2.4%, memory CD8 approximately 0.4%. The study's rarefaction showed incomplete sorted-subset sequencing despite large depth.

The ends lost 6 bases at V and 5 bases at J; junction bases unmatched: 7. The CDR3 spans 16 residues. Germline V gives CDR1 LNHDA, CDR2 SQIVND (reference sequence). There were only Caucasian adults among the donors, and all lived in Nashville, Tennessee. The table came from immunoSEQ multiplex PCR; TCRdb's copy has only in-frame clones and leaves some out. The table shows 2 million to 2.5 million clones, with 93% occurring only once. This rearrangement joins TRBV19 to TRBJ2-3, with 14 bases lining up with TRBD2. The sample comprised naive CD4+ T cells from PBMCs. Subset described: CD45RA+ positively selected. The clonotype was recovered from a man aged 18 to 35 in good health. Some clones in this sample may be carry-over from other donors' samples. The CDR3 here is CASRFRGLAGVDTQYF. CDR3 DNA: TGTGCCAGTAGGTTCAGGGGACTAGCGGGAGTAGATACGCAGTATTTT.